The 2 T cell receptor beta chains below were found in one sample sequenced in a study of patients and donors after allogeneic stem cell transplantation. Using its own MiXCR run on the RT-PCR reads, TCRdb lists one record per CDR3 protein. The sample consists of 400,000 to 500,000 distinct CDR3 sequences, more than 15% of them appearing once. The sequenced sample was blood, either unsorted or a sorted T cell fraction (not recorded which). Receptor source: a human donor who was either an allogeneic HSCT recipient or a stem cell or donor lymphocyte infusion donor (not recorded which). It is not recorded whose cells these are; they may come from a transplant donor.

CDR3 residues: CSVARETQYF. CDR3 DNA sequence: TGCAGCGTGGCGCGGGAGACCCAGTACTTC. V gene TRBV29-1 combines with J gene TRBJ2-5; D call uncertain. Trimming removed 6 bases at V and 5 bases at J, with 7 bases between. From germline, CDR1 is SQVTM and CDR2 ANQGSEA. The CDR3 loop spans 10 amino acids.

The chain combines TRBV7-8 with TRBJ1-5; 8 bases are a match to TRBD1. The CDR3 length is 18 residues. The trim removed 5 bases at V and 2 bases at J, leaving 14 bases unmatched. The germline V gene has CDR1 SGHVS and CDR2 FQNEAQ. The CDR3 DNA reads TGTGCCAGCAGCCCCCAATTTCACAGGGGGATAGGCAATCAGCCCCAGCATTTT. This encodes CASSPQFHRGIGNQPQHF.